Following are 18 T cell receptor beta chains from one sample sequenced in a study of OX40 agonist ivuxolimab in advanced cancers. Sequenced by immunoSEQ multiplex PCR; TCRdb stores in-frame clones only, minus some. Among some 100,000 clones listed, around 94% were seen once. Sequencing used CD4+ or CD8+ T cells sorted from blood, obtained in a trial of the OX40 agonist ivuxolimab. All receptors derive from an adult with an advanced solid tumor such as melanoma, head and neck, liver or kidney cancer.

The chain joins TRBV6-5 to TRBJ1-1; D remains ambiguous. This CDR3 contains 10 residues. V was trimmed by 2 bases and J by 7 bases, leaving 2 bases between them. CDR1 and CDR2 from the germline V gene are MNHEY and SVGAGI. CDR3: CASSYGEAFF. The CDR3 DNA follows: TGTGCCAGCAGTTACGGTGAAGCTTTCTTT.

V and J are TRBV13 and TRBJ2-3, with 13 bases lining up with TRBD2. Germline V gives CDR1 PRHDT, CDR2 FYEKMQ (reference sequence). After removal of 3 bases from V and 4 bases from J, the junction contained 4 bases not matched to a gene. This CDR3 spans 16 amino acids. The CDR3 loop reads CASSLPTSGRSDTQYF. In nucleotides, the CDR3 is TGTGCCAGCAGCTTGCCGACTAGCGGGAGGTCAGATACGCAGTATTTT. The full variable domain, its missing parts supplied by reference TRBV13 and TRBJ2-3, is AAGVIQSPRHLIKEKRETATLKCYPIPRHDTVYWYQQGPGQDPQFLISFYEKMQSDKGSIPDRFSAQQFSDYHSELNMSSLELGDSALYFCASSLPTSGRSDTQYFGPGTRLTVL.

The chain couples TRBV4-1 to TRBJ2-3; the D is unclear. Germline assignment: CDR1 MGHRA and CDR2 YSYEKL. The CDR3 covers 16 residues. Trimming left V 3 bases short and J 2 bases short, with 15 bases between. CDR3 in amino acids: CASSQKELPYTDTQYF. CDR3 nucleotides: TGCGCCAGCAGCCAGAAGGAACTTCCCTACACAGATACGCAGTATTTT.

J is TRBJ1-5 and V is TRBV6-1; the match to TRBD1 covers 9 bases. CDR1 is MNHNS, CDR2 SASEGT, per germline. The CDR3 contains 14 residues. With 4 bases clipped from V and 8 bases from J, the junction kept 6 bases outside the gene matches. The CDR3 region is CASSARQGDKPQHF. CDR3 DNA sequence: TGTGCCAGCAGTGCAAGACAGGGGGATAAGCCCCAGCATTTT.

The chain combines TRBV6-5 with TRBJ1-6; 8 nucleotides line up with TRBD1. Germline CDR1 reads MNHEY; CDR2 reads SVGAGI. The junction had 6 bases not matched to a gene; V was cut back by 4 bases and J by 4 bases. The CDR3 extends over 16 amino acids. The CDR3 reads CASSFGQGTYNSPLHF. CDR3 in DNA: TGTGCCAGCAGTTTTGGACAGGGCACTTATAATTCACCCCTCCACTTT.

CDR3 in DNA: TGTGCCAGTAAGGCCCTGGGACCTTATAGCAATCAGCCCCAGCATTTT. Amino acid sequence: CASKALGPYSNQPQHF. The chain uses TRBV19 and TRBJ1-5, with a possible D match to TRBD1 (5 bases). CDR1 is LNHDA, CDR2 SQIVND, per germline (reference sequence). The CDR3 has 16 amino acids. V was trimmed by 7 bases and J by 0 bases, leaving 16 bases between them. Full variable domain (outside the CDR3, taken from reference TRBV19 and TRBJ1-5): DGGITQSPKYLFRKEGQNVTLSCEQNLNHDAMYWYRQDPGQGLRLIYYSQIVNDFQKGDIAEGYSVSREKKESFPLTVTSAQKNPTAFYLCASKALGPYSNQPQHFGDGTRLSIL.

This sequence joins TRBV28 and TRBJ2-3, with 13 bases identical to TRBD2. The germline gives CDR1 MDHEN, CDR2 SYDVKM. The V segment lost 5 bases and the J segment 6 bases; nucleotides outside the gene matches: 11. The CDR3 totals 17 residues. The CDR3 nucleotides are TGTGCCAGCAGTAGACTAGCGGGGGGCTACCTTGGTGATACGCAGTATTTT. Protein: CASSRLAGGYLGDTQYF.

The rearrangement uses TRBV6-1 and TRBJ1-5; D is perhaps TRBD1 (5 bases). There are 16 residues in the CDR3. Between the trimmed V and J ends, which lost 1 base and 1 base, there was a span of 11 bases. Looked up from germline, CDR1 is MNHNS and CDR2 is SASEGT. This CDR3 is CASSEDGGESNQPQHF. CDR3 DNA sequence: TGTGCCAGCAGTGAAGACGGGGGAGAGAGCAATCAGCCCCAGCATTTT.

The V and J genes are TRBV7-6 and TRBJ2-5; D possibly corresponds to TRBD2 (5 bases). The germline gives CDR1 SGHVS, CDR2 FNYEAQ. This CDR3 has 14 amino acids. Trimming removed 5 bases at V and 3 bases at J, with 13 bases between. The CDR3 nucleotides are TGTGCCAGCAGCCGACCACACGGGGAAGAGACCCAGTACTTC. Its translation is CASSRPHGEETQYF.

In regard to this clone: Other nucleotide sequences in the sample specify the same CDR3. The chain employs TRBV27 and TRBJ2-5, with 7 bases fitting TRBD1. This CDR3 is 15 amino acids long. Germline V lookup: CDR1 MNHEY, CDR2 SMNVEV (reference sequence). V shed 2 bases, J shed 5 bases, and the junction held 8 bases outside the gene matches. The CDR3 spells CASSLRRGLLETQYF. In DNA, the CDR3 is TGTGCCAGCAGTTTACGTAGGGGGCTTCTTGAGACCCAGTACTTC.

This chain connects TRBV18 to TRBJ1-1; 12 bases map to TRBD1. The V segment lost 4 bases and the J segment 5 bases; nucleotides outside the gene matches: 11. The germline V gene has CDR1 KGHSH and CDR2 LQKENI. This CDR3 has 17 amino acids. CDR3 bases: TGTGCCAGCTCACGCCACCGGGACAGGGGGCTCGGGACTGAAGCTTTCTTT. Translating gives CASSRHRDRGLGTEAFF.

This chain links TRBV6-5 with TRBJ1-5, with TRBD1 matching 8 bases. Germline V gene data show CDR1 as MNHEY and CDR2 as SVGAGI. V lost 0 bases and J lost 5; bases outside the gene matches: 3. The CDR3 runs to 15 residues. DNA of the CDR3: TGTGCCAGCAGTTACTCGACGACAGGGGATCAGCCCCAGCATTTT. This encodes CASSYSTTGDQPQHF.

The rearrangement joins TRBV23-1 to TRBJ2-2, with D perhaps being TRBD1 or TRBD2 (5 bases each). TRBV23-1 is marked as an open reading frame, function uncertain. V was cut by 0 bases and J by 6 bases, with 20 bases left in between. CDR3 size: 18 residues. CDR3 nucleotide sequence: TGCGCCAGCAGTCAATCACTAAATCTCGGGGACCTTCCCGGGGAGCTGTTTTTT. Translating it yields CASSQSLNLGDLPGELFF.

The chain uses TRBV27 and TRBJ2-7; no clear D. Germline CDR1 MNHEY, CDR2 SMNVEV (reference sequence). V shed 2 bases and J shed 2 bases, with 10 bases lying between them. This CDR3 has 14 amino acids. CDR3 sequence reads: CASSLGVLAYEQYF. The CDR3, as DNA: TGTGCCAGCAGTTTAGGGGTCTTGGCCTACGAGCAGTACTTC.

Remarks on this clone: The sample holds other DNA sequences that translate to the same CDR3. V is TRBV27 and J is TRBJ1-1; D uncertain. V lost 3 bases to trimming and J lost 1 base, with 6 bases between them. The CDR3 contains 13 residues. The V gene's germline CDR1 is MNHEY and CDR2 SMNVEV (reference sequence). The CDR3 DNA reads TGTGCCAGCAGTTTGGGGAGGAACACTGAAGCTTTCTTT. Protein sequence: CASSLGRNTEAFF.

The CDR3 DNA reads as TGTGCCAGCAGCCCGGGGTGGGGCTACGAGCAGTACTTC. It encodes CASSPGWGYEQYF. This chain connects TRBV7-2 to TRBJ2-7; D possibly corresponds to TRBD2 (5 bases). CDR1 is SGHTA, CDR2 FQGNSA, per germline. V lost 5 bases and J 3 bases, leaving 11 bases between the germline ends. The CDR3 runs to 13 residues.

The chain carries TRBV21-1 and TRBJ2-5; TRBD2, as called in the table, went unchecked against the DNA. TRBV21-1 has pseudogene status. There are 18 residues in the CDR3. CDR3: CASSKAYRGLAGGETQYF. CDR3 coding DNA: TGTGCCAGCAGCAAAGCCTACAGAGGACTAGCGGGAGGAGAGACCCAGTACTTC.

This clone is a singleton in its sample. The chain couples TRBV19 to TRBJ1-1; TRBD1 might be the D (6 bases). The germline V gene has CDR1 LNHDA and CDR2 SQIVND (reference sequence). The CDR3 loop spans 16 amino acids. V gave up 5 bases and J gave up 4 bases, with 20 bases separating them. CDR3 sequence: CASSPLRTEPTTEAFF. CDR3 in DNA: TGTGCCAGTAGTCCCCTCAGGACAGAGCCGACCACTGAAGCTTTCTTT. The full variable domain, in which reference TRBV19 and TRBJ1-1 provide the parts outside the CDR3, is DGGITQSPKYLFRKEGQNVTLSCEQNLNHDAMYWYRQDPGQGLRLIYYSQIVNDFQKGDIAEGYSVSREKKESFPLTVTSAQKNPTAFYLCASSPLRTEPTTEAFFGQGTRLTVV.